These 20 T cell receptor beta chains were sequenced from one sample in a study of tumor-infiltrating lymphocytes in primary liver carcinoma. TCR beta cDNA came from about 0.45 ug total RNA, primed with a constant-region primer. Slightly modified ARM-PCR served as the procedure for the TCR beta libraries. These libraries came from three rounds of nested multiplex PCR. The study ran its first two PCR rounds for roughly 11 cycles each, using TRBV1-TRBV30 forward primers and a C-beta reverse primer. TCRdb called the multiplex PCR reads again in MiXCR, with one record for every CDR3 protein. Of hundreds of thousands of distinct CDR3 sequences in the sample, approximately 54% were seen once. Out of unsorted whole blood came the blood RNA, and germline DNA was extracted as well. Sequenced sample: peripheral blood. These receptor sequences come from a woman younger than 45 with primary liver carcinoma and hepatitis B virus infection.

Many counts were recorded for this clonotype. The chain couples TRBV11-2 to TRBJ1-4, with a tentative D call TRBD1 (6 bases). Germline values: CDR1 SGHAT, CDR2 FQNNGV. The CDR3 is made up of 14 amino acids. The V and J ends lost 5 bases and 8 bases respectively, with 15 bases between them. The CDR3 DNA sequence: TGTGCCAGCAGCGATAATACAGGGAGGGAAAAACTGTTTTTT. Protein sequence: CASSDNTGREKLFF. Combining the CDR3 with reference TRBV11-2 and TRBJ1-4 gives the whole variable domain EAGVAQSPRYKIIEKRQSVAFWCNPISGHATLYWYQQILGQGPKLLIQFQNNGVVDDSQLPKDRFSAERLKGVDSTLKIQPAKLEDSAVYLCASSDNTGREKLFFGSGTQLSVL.

Comment on this clonotype: At one end the junction does not follow the germline gene, possibly because of a read error. The genes are TRBV28 and TRBJ2-6, with TRBD1 matching over 10 bases. CDR1 and CDR2 (germline): MDHEN, SYDVKM. The CDR3 spans 19 residues. CDR3 in amino acids: CASSARTGGLLSGANVLIF. The CDR3 DNA is TGTGCCAGCAGTGCAAGGACAGGGGGTCTGCTCTCTGGGGCCAACGTCCTGATTTTC.

Comments on this clonotype: A much larger clone lies one base from this, so it may be a read error. No conserved phenylalanine or tryptophan ends this CDR3, so it is likely a read error. This chain links TRBV12-3 or TRBV12-4 with TRBJ1-2, with a tentative D call TRBD1 (5 bases). The CDR3 is made up of 13 amino acids. Between the trimmed V and J ends, which lost 3 bases and 5 bases, there was a span of 10 bases. The CDR3 bases are TGTGCCAGCAGTTTGGCATCAGGGTATGGCTACACCTCC. Protein: CASSLASGYGYTS.

In its sample, this clonotype was seen a few times. The rearrangement joins TRBV14 to TRBJ1-2; D possibly corresponds to TRBD1 (5 bases). Trimming left V 3 bases short and J 2 bases short, with 10 bases between. The V gene's germline CDR1 is SGHDN and CDR2 FVKESK. The CDR3 has 14 residues. The CDR3 here is CASSHLRQNYGYTF. The DNA of the CDR3 is TGTGCCAGCAGCCATTTAAGACAGAACTATGGCTACACCTTC. Full variable domain (missing parts from reference TRBV14 and TRBJ1-2): EAGVTQFPSHSVIEKGQTVTLRCDPISGHDNLYWYRRVMGKEIKFLLHFVKESKQDESGMPNNRFLAERTGGTYSTLKVQPAELEDSGVYFCASSHLRQNYGYTFGSGTRLTVV.

This clonotype was seen a few times. This chain connects TRBV6-5 to TRBJ1-5; D not certain. V lost 0 bases, J lost 9 bases, and 15 bases lay in between. The length of the CDR3 is 15 residues. Germline V gene sequence: CDR1 MNHEY, CDR2 SVGAGI. The DNA for the CDR3 is TGTGCCAGCAGTTACTCGCGGTACTCCGAGGGGCCCCAGCATTTT. Translation: CASSYSRYSEGPQHF.

This clonotype has at least ten counts. This chain links TRBV12-3 or TRBV12-4 with TRBJ2-5; TRBD2 matches 13 bases. The V gene end was trimmed by 7 bases and the J gene end by 7 bases; junction bases not matched to a gene: 9. There are 15 residues in the CDR3. CDR3 in amino acids: CASTRGLAGSGTQYF. CDR3 sequence (DNA): TGTGCCAGCACCAGGGGACTAGCGGGGTCAGGGACCCAGTACTTC.

This clonotype was observed many times. The chain recombines TRBV11-2 with TRBJ2-5; the match to TRBD2 covers 11 bases. Trimming at V came to 2 bases and at J to 3 bases, leaving 5 bases not matched to a gene. Germline assignment: CDR1 SGHAT and CDR2 FQNNGV. The CDR3 length is 16 residues. CDR3 residues: CASSLLAGGLEETQYF. The CDR3 DNA reads TGTGCCAGCAGCTTACTAGCGGGAGGTTTAGAAGAGACCCAGTACTTC.

V is TRBV30 and J is TRBJ2-7, with 7 nucleotides matching TRBD1. The CDR3 is 14 residues long. From germline, CDR1 is GTSNPN and CDR2 SVGIG (reference sequence). V gave up 3 bases and J gave up 3 bases; unmatched junction bases: 8. The CDR3 loop is CAWSPGTAVYEQYF. The DNA for the CDR3 is TGTGCCTGGAGCCCCGGGACAGCGGTCTACGAGCAGTACTTC.

Regarding this clonotype: This may be a read error: a much more frequent sequence differs by one nucleotide. The chain couples TRBV12-3 or TRBV12-4 to TRBJ2-2, with D perhaps matching TRBD2 (5 bases). This CDR3 has 13 residues. With 5 bases removed from V and 5 bases from J, the gap between germline ends came to 9 bases. The CDR3 here is CASSGRRTGELFF. The CDR3 bases are TGTGCCAGCAGTGGGAGAAGGACCGGGGAGCTGTTTTTT.

On this clonotype itself: A single base separates this from a much larger clone, so it may be a read error. This chain connects TRBV4-3 to TRBJ1-1, with unresolved D. Germline V gene lookup returns CDR1 LGHNA and CDR2 YSLEER. The CDR3 consists of 14 residues. CDR3 amino acids: CASNQVQGRTEAFF. The DNA of the CDR3 is TGCGCCAGCAACCAAGTTCAAGGGAGAACTGAAGCTTTCTTT.

As to this clonotype: A clone one base away is much larger, so this may be a read error. The V and J genes are TRBV12-5 and TRBJ1-5; TRBD1 agrees at 9 bases. J gave up 7 bases and V 7 bases, and 8 bases lay outside the gene matches. The CDR3 covers 14 residues. Germline V gene data show CDR1 as LGHNT and CDR2 as FRNRAP. The CDR3 nucleotides read TGTGCTAGTGTTACGGACAGGGGTGTGCAGCCCCAGCATTTT. Translating it yields CASVTDRGVQPQHF.

For this clonotype: The junction differs from germline at one of its ends, possibly a read error. The chain links TRBV11-1 to TRBJ2-2, with D possibly matching TRBD1 (5 bases). The CDR3 is made up of 14 amino acids. The germline V gene encodes CDR1 SGHAT and CDR2 FQDESV (reference sequence). The CDR3 region is CASTDRRGTRELFF. The CDR3 coding sequence is TGTGCTAGCACCGACCGAAGGGGCACCAGGGAGCTGTTTTTT.

As regards this clonotype: Germline and junction disagree at one end, which may indicate a read error. This chain uses TRBV11-2 with TRBJ2-4; D possibly corresponds to TRBD2 (6 bases). This CDR3 spans 15 amino acids. Looked up from germline, CDR1 is SGHAT and CDR2 is FQNNGV. The CDR3 sequence is CANRELKLAENIQYF. The CDR3 coding sequence is TGTGCCAACAGAGAACTTAAACTAGCCGAAAACATTCAGTACTTC.

The chain has TRBV14 and TRBJ1-3; D not resolved. V lost 6 bases, J lost 0 bases, and 9 bases lay in between. Germline loops: CDR1 SGHDN, CDR2 FVKESK. The CDR3 runs 14 residues. CDR3: CASRPGTSGNTIYF. CDR3 coding DNA: TGTGCCAGCAGGCCCGGAACCTCTGGAAACACCATATATTTT.

With regard to this clonotype: A much larger clone lies a single base off, so this may be a read error. The rearrangement uses TRBV6-1 and TRBJ2-3, with TRBD1 matching 8 bases. The CDR3 totals 15 residues. In germline, CDR1 is MNHNS, CDR2 SASEGT. The CDR3 coding sequence is TGTGCCAGCAGTGAACGGGACAGGTTCACAAATACGCAGTATTTT. This gives the protein CASSERDRFTNTQYF.

The chain uses TRBV28 and TRBJ1-1, with D possibly being TRBD1 (5 bases). Trimming stripped 6 bases from V and 4 bases from J, with 15 bases between. Germline CDR1 reads MDHEN; CDR2 reads SYDVKM. CDR3 length: 14 amino acids. CDR3 sequence: CASSQGSPPTEAFF. The CDR3 nucleotides are TGTGCCAGCAGCCAGGGCTCCCCCCCCACTGAAGCTTTCTTT.

Worth noting for this clonotype: Compared with germline, one end of the junction differs, possibly owing to a read error. This CDR3 is CASSFGGSIAKNTQYF. The CDR3 DNA follows: TGTGCCAGCAGTTTCGGCGGGAGTATAGCCAAAAACACTCAGTACTTC. V and J are TRBV12-3 or TRBV12-4 and TRBJ2-4; 7 nucleotides line up with TRBD2. The CDR3 has 16 amino acids.

This clonotype has more than one count but fewer than ten. The junction departs from the called germline gene at one end, perhaps through a read error. The V gene is TRBV10-3, the J gene TRBJ2-7; D possibly corresponds to TRBD1 (5 bases). The length of the CDR3 is 14 residues. Germline V gene sequence: CDR1 ENHRY, CDR2 SYGVKD. CDR3: CAVSETVNRYEQYF. The CDR3 nucleotides read TGTGCCGTCAGTGAGACAGTCAATCGCTACGAGCAGTACTTC.

As concerns this clonotype: Possible read error: a much larger clone is one base away. This chain uses TRBV29-1 with TRBJ2-3; 9 bases are shared with TRBD1. With V trimmed by 7 bases and J by 3 bases, 5 bases remained unmatched. Looked up from germline, CDR1 is SQVTM and CDR2 is ANQGSEA. The CDR3 is made up of 13 amino acids. CDR3 nucleotides: TGCAGCGCTAGACAGGGGGAGACAGATACGCAGTATTTT. Translated: CSARQGETDTQYF.

This chain links TRBV5-1 with TRBJ2-1; TRBD2 matches at 7 bases. The CDR3 is 17 amino acids. In germline, CDR1 is SGHRS, CDR2 YFSETQ. The ends lost 4 bases at V and 8 bases at J; junction bases unmatched: 18. CDR3 DNA: TGCGCCAGCAGCGGGGGGGTTCGCAGCGGGAAATTCGATGAGCAGTTCTTC. Its protein product is CASSGGVRSGKFDEQFF.